Listed here are 27 T cell receptor beta chains from one sample, sequenced in a study of cytomegalovirus exposure and HLA in healthy donors. The PCR ran on 60 Vbeta and 13 Jbeta primers. Assay: immunoSEQ multiplex PCR; the TCRdb copy retains only in-frame clones and omits some. This table has 150,000 or so clones, roughly four fifths appearing once. Sequenced: PBMCs. The source of these receptors is a female donor in good health and CMV-seronegative.

This sequence joins TRBV11-3 and TRBJ2-5, with D tentatively TRBD1 (5 bases). The CDR3 runs to 15 residues. Trimming cost V 5 bases and J 2 bases, with 15 bases left between them. Germline CDR1 reads SGHNT; CDR2 reads YENEEA. DNA for the CDR3: TGTGCCAGCAGCCCCTCAAGTCAGGGTCAAGAGACCCAGTACTTC. It is translated as CASSPSSQGQETQYF.

The chain combines TRBV9 with TRBJ2-3; a weak D match, TRBD2 (6 bases). Trimming took 0 bases from V and 5 from J, leaving 16 bases between them. Germline V gene sequence: CDR1 SGDLS, CDR2 YYNGEE. The CDR3 sequence is 16 residues long. Written as DNA, the CDR3 is TGTGCCAGCAGCGTAGGTAATAGCGGAATAGGAGATACGCAGTATTTT. Translating gives CASSVGNSGIGDTQYF.

J is TRBJ2-7 and V is TRBV19; 9 bases are a match to TRBD1. The CDR3 is 13 amino acids. Looked up from germline, CDR1 is LNHDA and CDR2 is SQIVND (reference sequence). Trimming removed 8 bases from V and 3 bases from J; junction bases left unmatched: 5. CDR3 amino acids: CASAGTGYYEQYF. In DNA form, the CDR3 reads TGTGCCAGTGCCGGGACAGGGTACTACGAGCAGTACTTC.

The rearrangement joins TRBV7-2 to TRBJ2-7; weak D call: TRBD2 (6 bases). CDR1 and CDR2 (germline): SGHTA, FQGNSA. Trimming took 4 bases from V and 7 from J, leaving 20 bases between them. This CDR3 contains 15 residues. CDR3 loop: CASSYGQLAGGEQYF. CDR3 coding DNA: TGTGCCAGCAGCTACGGGCAGCTGGCCGGGGGTGAGCAGTACTTC.

The J gene is TRBJ2-3, the V gene TRBV2; TRBD1 aligns across 7 bases. Trimming removed 4 bases from V and 9 bases from J; junction bases left unmatched: 4. This CDR3 contains 12 residues. Germline V gene sequence: CDR1 SNHLY, CDR2 FYNNEI. CDR3 sequence: CASSVLRGTQYF. The CDR3 region has the DNA TGTGCCAGCAGTGTTCTCAGGGGGACGCAGTATTTT. The complete variable domain, with remaining parts taken from reference TRBV2 and TRBJ2-3, reads EPEVTQTPSHQVTQMGQEVILRCVPISNHLYFYWYRQILGQKVEFLVSFYNNEISEKSEIFDDQFSVERPDGSNFTLKIRSTKLEDSAMYFCASSVLRGTQYFGPGTRLTVL.

The chain employs TRBV27 and TRBJ1-5; 7 nucleotides line up with TRBD1. The CDR3 runs 15 residues. CDR1 MNHEY and CDR2 SMNVEV come from the germline V gene (reference sequence). Losses at the gene ends were 7 bases for V and 1 base for J; bases not matched to a gene: 7. CDR3: CASTNTGASNQPQHF. The CDR3 bases are TGTGCCAGCACCAATACAGGGGCCAGCAATCAGCCCCAGCATTTT.

The chain employs TRBV19 and TRBJ2-6; D remains unclear. Germline V CDR1 and CDR2: LNHDA, SQIVND (reference sequence). V gave up 3 bases and J gave up 0 bases, with 9 bases separating them. The CDR3 length is 16 residues. The CDR3 DNA follows: TGTGCCAGTAGTATTCCAAGCCTCTCTGGGGCCAACGTCCTGACTTTC. It translates to CASSIPSLSGANVLTF.

The rearrangement links TRBV7-2 to TRBJ2-7, with 12 positions matching TRBD2. Trimming at V came to 1 base and at J to 5 bases, leaving 9 bases not matched to a gene. The CDR3 runs 17 residues. Germline lookup yields CDR1 SGHTA and CDR2 FQGNSA. The CDR3 DNA follows: TGTGCCAGCAGCTTAGGGATTCTAGCGGGAGGGCCGGACGAGCAGTACTTC. It specifies CASSLGILAGGPDEQYF.

This chain connects TRBV29-1 to TRBJ2-3, with D possibly TRBD2 on 6 matching bases. The length of the CDR3 is 12 residues. Trimming stripped 6 bases from V and 0 bases from J, with 7 bases between. CDR1 is SQVTM and CDR2 is ANQGSEA in the germline V gene. CDR3 amino acids: CSVGTSTDTQYF. The CDR3 region has the DNA TGCAGCGTAGGGACTAGCACAGATACGCAGTATTTT.

This sequence joins TRBV4-2 and TRBJ2-2; no definite D call. The CDR3 spans 13 residues. Trimming removed 0 bases at V and 6 bases at J, with 5 bases between. Per the germline V gene, CDR1 is LGHNA and CDR2 is YNFKEQ. DNA for the CDR3: TGTGCCAGCAGCCAAGATCTCCCCGGGGAGCTGTTTTTT. This sequence encodes CASSQDLPGELFF.

Details on this clone: The same CDR3 arises from other DNA sequences in this sample as well. The gene calls are TRBV29-1 and TRBJ2-5; no clear D gene. The CDR3 runs to 12 residues. Germline V gene lookup returns CDR1 SQVTM and CDR2 ANQGSEA. With 7 bases removed from V and 5 bases from J, the gap between germline ends came to 14 bases. CDR3 nucleotide sequence: TGCAGCGCCAAACCCGAGAGGGAGACCCAGTACTTC. Protein: CSAKPERETQYF.

The rearrangement joins TRBV19 to TRBJ2-1; 8 nucleotides line up with TRBD2. V shed 1 base and J 0 bases; nucleotides not matched to a gene: 5. The germline CDR1 and CDR2 sequences are LNHDA and SQIVND (reference sequence). The CDR3 runs 17 residues. CDR3 region: CASSIVQRGSSYNEQFF. DNA for the CDR3: TGTGCCAGTAGTATAGTTCAGCGGGGGAGCTCCTACAATGAGCAGTTCTTC.

This clone was detected once. The chain carries TRBV4-3 and TRBJ1-1; TRBD1 matches 8 bases. V lost 0 bases, J lost 11 bases, and 11 bases stayed unmatched. CDR3 length: 15 residues. Germline CDR1 and CDR2: LGHNA and YSLEER. CDR3 protein: CASSQDTDRAVGAFF. The CDR3 DNA sequence: TGCGCCAGCAGCCAAGATACGGACAGGGCTGTGGGGGCTTTCTTT.

This rearrangement joins TRBV4-2 to TRBJ1-1, with D possibly being TRBD1 (5 bases). V gave up 0 bases and J gave up 1 base, with 12 bases separating them. The germline gives CDR1 LGHNA, CDR2 YNFKEQ. CDR3 length: 16 residues. The CDR3 spells CASSQDRRAENTEAFF. In nucleotides, the CDR3 is TGTGCCAGCAGCCAAGATCGCAGGGCAGAGAACACTGAAGCTTTCTTT.

This clone was seen only a few times. This chain uses TRBV19 with TRBJ1-5; 8 bases are shared with TRBD1. Unmatched junction bases numbered 2, after V lost 5 bases and J lost 2 bases. The CDR3 has 14 amino acids. The germline CDR1 and CDR2 sequences are LNHDA and SQIVND (reference sequence). This CDR3 reads CASSLTGGNQPQHF. CDR3 nucleotide sequence: TGTGCCAGTAGTCTGACAGGGGGCAATCAGCCCCAGCATTTT.

V is TRBV6-1 and J is TRBJ1-3; D gene unclear. The CDR3 is 14 residues long. The V end lost 6 bases, the J end lost 4 bases, and 13 bases lay between the germline ends. Germline V gene data show CDR1 as MNHNS and CDR2 as SASEGT. The CDR3 protein is CASRTGESGNTIYF. The DNA of the CDR3 is TGTGCCAGCAGGACCGGGGAGTCAGGAAACACCATATATTTT.

This clone was counted once. This sequence joins TRBV7-8 and TRBJ1-5, with D perhaps TRBD1 (6 bases). In germline, CDR1 is SGHVS, CDR2 FQNEAQ. The CDR3 contains 14 residues. V was clipped by 3 bases and J by 5 bases, with 11 bases between them. As DNA, the CDR3 is TGTGCCAGCAGCTTGGGGGACAAATATCAGCCCCAGCATTTT. Protein: CASSLGDKYQPQHF.

The chain links TRBV7-2 to TRBJ2-3, with a weak D call TRBD2 (6 bases). The CDR3 loop spans 14 amino acids. The germline CDR1 and CDR2 sequences are SGHTA and FQGNSA. V lost 3 bases to trimming and J lost 5 bases, with 12 bases between them. The CDR3 sequence is CASSFGRERDTQYF. The DNA for the CDR3 is TGTGCCAGCAGCTTTGGTCGGGAGAGAGATACGCAGTATTTT.

Only one count was recorded for this clone. The rearrangement joins TRBV6-4 to TRBJ2-2; 10 bases map to TRBD1. V shed 4 bases and J 5 bases; nucleotides not matched to a gene: 4. The CDR3 sequence is 15 residues long. The V gene's germline CDR1 is MRHNA and CDR2 SNTAGT. Here the CDR3 reads CASSVRTGGTGELFF. CDR3 coding DNA: TGTGCCAGCAGTGTCCGGACAGGGGGTACCGGGGAGCTGTTTTTT.

The rearrangement links TRBV15 to TRBJ2-6; D not certain. This CDR3 comprises 15 residues. Germline V CDR1 and CDR2: LNHNV, YYDKDF (reference sequence). Between the trimmed V and J ends, which lost 6 bases and 0 bases, there was a span of 9 bases. The CDR3, as DNA: TGTGCCACCAGTTCAGGCCGCTCTGGGGCCAACGTCCTGACTTTC. Its translation is CATSSGRSGANVLTF.

This clone was seen only a few times. V usage is TRBV7-6 and J usage is TRBJ2-2; possible D gene TRBD2, 5 bases. Germline V gene lookup returns CDR1 SGHVS and CDR2 FNYEAQ. Trimming cost V 1 base and J 6 bases, with 9 bases left between them. This CDR3 is 14 amino acids long. CDR3 DNA sequence: TGTGCCAGCAGCTTAGGAGGGTCCGCCGGGGAGCTGTTTTTT. It is translated as CASSLGGSAGELFF.

This clone turned up a few times. The rearrangement joins TRBV19 to TRBJ1-6, with TRBD1 identical over 11 bases. Germline lookup yields CDR1 LNHDA and CDR2 SQIVND (reference sequence). J gave up 6 bases and V 5 bases, and 9 bases lay outside the gene matches. The CDR3 runs to 17 residues. The CDR3, as DNA: TGTGCCAGTAGTGGTGGCCCGGGACAGGGGGGTAATTCACCCCTCCACTTT. This codes for CASSGGPGQGGNSPLHF.

The chain couples TRBV15 to TRBJ2-3; 8 bases are shared with TRBD2. The V and J ends lost 3 bases and 4 bases, in that order; junction bases with no gene match: 3. This CDR3 comprises 14 residues. CDR1 LNHNV and CDR2 YYDKDF come from the germline V gene (reference sequence). The CDR3 DNA reads as TGTGCCACCAGCAGCGGGGGGGCGGCAGATACGCAGTATTTT. Translated: CATSSGGAADTQYF.

With regard to this clone: Other nucleotide sequences in the sample specify the same CDR3. The CDR3 bases are TGTGCCTGGAGTGTACAAAGCAATCAGCCCCAGCATTTT. This gives the protein CAWSVQSNQPQHF. The J gene is TRBJ1-5, the V gene TRBV30; D uncertain. The germline V gene has CDR1 GTSNPN and CDR2 SVGIG (reference sequence). This CDR3 spans 13 amino acids. V lost 0 bases and J lost 1, with 4 bases in between.

This clone was seen a few times. The chain combines TRBV27 with TRBJ1-2; 11 bases fit TRBD1. V shed 9 bases, J shed 5 bases, and the junction held 5 bases outside the gene matches. In germline, CDR1 is MNHEY, CDR2 SMNVEV (reference sequence). The CDR3 runs 13 residues. CDR3 residues: CASRGQGAYGYTF. As DNA, the CDR3 is TGTGCCAGTCGTGGACAGGGGGCTTATGGCTACACCTTC.

The V gene is TRBV9, the J gene TRBJ2-2; D unresolved. Trimming removed 4 bases from V and 2 bases from J, with 6 bases in between. This CDR3 region has 13 residues. Germline V gives CDR1 SGDLS, CDR2 YYNGEE. The CDR3 region is CASSLRNTGELFF. The CDR3 DNA sequence: TGTGCCAGCAGCTTGCGCAACACCGGGGAGCTGTTTTTT.

For this clone: Other DNA sequences in the sample encode the same CDR3. The rearrangement uses TRBV2 and TRBJ2-3, with D possibly being TRBD1 (6 bases). The V gene lost 6 bases and the J gene lost 2 bases, with 9 bases spanning the gap. Per the germline V gene, CDR1 is SNHLY and CDR2 is FYNNEI. The CDR3 has 13 residues. The CDR3 nucleotides read TGTGCCAGCAGCCAGGGGTACACAGATACGCAGTATTTT. The encoded protein is CASSQGYTDTQYF.